The 26 T cell receptor beta chains listed next were all sequenced from one sample in a study of CD8+CD57+ T cells in acquired aplastic anemia. The template for TCR beta VDJ and CDR3 sequence profiling was genomic DNA. TCRdb independently ran MiXCR on the reads; one entry per CDR3 protein. The table shows 150,000 or so distinct CDR3 sequences, with roughly half occurring only once. In patients chosen for sequencing, flow cytometry had shown CD8+CD57+ cell expansion. Sample: sorted CD4+, CD8+, or CD8+CD57+ T cells (not recorded which) from PBMCs. The receptors originated from a human donor with aplastic anemia.

This chain connects TRBV15 to TRBJ2-7, with 10 bases that match TRBD1. V lost 2 bases to trimming and J lost 2 bases; unmatched junction nucleotides: 6. This CDR3 has 16 residues. Per the germline V gene, CDR1 is LNHNV and CDR2 is YYDKDF (reference sequence). This CDR3 is CATSRPRQGATYEQYF. CDR3 in DNA: TGTGCCACCAGCAGACCTCGACAGGGGGCCACCTACGAGCAGTACTTC.

This clonotype was seen only a few times. CDR3 amino acids: CASSLVWDRADGYTF. CDR3 coding DNA: TGTGCCAGCAGCTTAGTGTGGGACAGGGCGGATGGCTACACCTTC. V and J are TRBV7-9 and TRBJ1-2, with 9 bases that match TRBD1. Germline V lookup: CDR1 SEHNR, CDR2 FQNEAQ (reference sequence). The V segment lost 1 base and the J segment 6 bases; nucleotides outside the gene matches: 6. The CDR3 consists of 15 residues.

The V call is TRBV4-3, the J call TRBJ2-7, with TRBD1 identical over 10 bases. After removal of 4 bases from V and 1 base from J, the junction contained 4 bases not matched to a gene. Germline loops: CDR1 LGHNA, CDR2 YSLEER. The CDR3 sequence is 15 residues long. Written as DNA, the CDR3 is TGCGCCAGCAGCCGGGACAGGGGTCGGTCCTACGAGCAGTACTTC. It codes for CASSRDRGRSYEQYF.

The gene calls are TRBV9 and TRBJ2-1, with 10 bases matching TRBD1. Per germline, CDR1 SGDLS and CDR2 YYNGEE. V lost 3 bases, J lost 4 bases, and 7 bases stayed unmatched. The CDR3 is 16 residues long. The CDR3 DNA follows: TGTGCCAGCAGCGGACGGGACAGGGGAGATTACAATGAGCAGTTCTTC. The encoded protein is CASSGRDRGDYNEQFF.

This clonotype has a count of ten or more. J is TRBJ2-7 and V is TRBV19; D is unclear. Germline assignment: CDR1 LNHDA and CDR2 SQIVND (reference sequence). The CDR3 totals 13 residues. Trimming removed 3 bases from V and 4 bases from J, with 10 bases in between. The CDR3, as DNA: TGTGCCAGTAGTATTTCCGCGTCTTACGAGCAGTACTTC. It encodes CASSISASYEQYF. The full variable domain, completed using reference TRBV19 and TRBJ2-7, is DGGITQSPKYLFRKEGQNVTLSCEQNLNHDAMYWYRQDPGQGLRLIYYSQIVNDFQKGDIAEGYSVSREKKESFPLTVTSAQKNPTAFYLCASSISASYEQYFGPGTRLTVT.

The V gene is TRBV19, the J gene TRBJ2-7, with 8 bases fitting TRBD1. The CDR3 spans 13 residues. Germline V gene data show CDR1 as LNHDA and CDR2 as SQIVND (reference sequence). V shed 9 bases, J shed 2 bases, and the junction held 6 bases outside the gene matches. The CDR3 spells CASRDRTTYEQYV. In nucleotides, the CDR3 is TGTGCCAGCCGGGACAGGACCACCTACGAGCAGTACGTC.

With regard to this clonotype: Possible read error: a much larger clone is one base away. The chain recombines TRBV2 with TRBJ1-1; D gene unclear. Germline CDR1 and CDR2: SNHLY and FYNNEI. The length of the CDR3 is 15 residues. The CDR3 reads CANSERWSDYTEAFF. The CDR3 region has the DNA TGTGCCAACAGTGAAAGATGGTCAGACTACACTGAAGCTTTCTTT.

This clonotype was counted at least ten times. This may come from a read error, since a much larger clone is one base off. V is TRBV10-3 and J is TRBJ2-7, with D hard to call. CDR3 length: 14 residues. Germline loops: CDR1 ENHRY, CDR2 SYGVKD. The CDR3 here is CAISEIGVTYVQYF. CDR3 DNA: TGTGCCATCAGTGAGATTGGGGTTACTTACGTGCAGTACTTC.

J is TRBJ1-1 and V is TRBV12-3 or TRBV12-4; D call uncertain. The CDR3 covers 14 residues. V lost 6 bases and J 1 base, leaving 12 bases between the germline ends. Written as DNA, the CDR3 is TGTGCCAGCAGGGTCACGACACAGAACACTGAAGCTTTCTTT. Its protein is CASRVTTQNTEAFF.

This clonotype was detected ten times or more. The rearrangement joins TRBV6-5 to TRBJ1-1; no clear D. Per the germline V gene, CDR1 is MNHEY and CDR2 is SVGAGI. Trimming shortened V by 2 bases and J by 3 bases, and 10 bases separated the two germline ends. The CDR3 covers 14 residues. The CDR3 nucleotides read TGTGCCAGCAGTTACCCGCCTGAGGACACTGAAGCTTTCTTT. It yields the protein CASSYPPEDTEAFF.

CDR3 in DNA: TGTGCCAGCAGCGAGGCGGCAGATACGCAGTATTTT. Translation gives CASSEAADTQYF. This chain links TRBV7-2 with TRBJ2-3; D gene unclear. The CDR3 has 12 amino acids. V shed 5 bases and J shed 4 bases, with 7 bases lying between them. From germline, CDR1 is SGHTA and CDR2 FQGNSA.

This clonotype was observed many times. The chain recombines TRBV19 with TRBJ1-4, with 7 bases identical to TRBD1. The CDR3 loop spans 12 amino acids. J gave up 8 bases and V 6 bases, and 3 bases lay outside the gene matches. Germline assignment: CDR1 LNHDA and CDR2 SQIVND (reference sequence). The CDR3 DNA reads as TGTGCCAGTAGGAGGGGACAGGAAAAACTGTTTTTT. Residues: CASRRGQEKLFF.

The chain recombines TRBV2 with TRBJ2-5; 9 bases are a match to TRBD1. Germline V gene data show CDR1 as SNHLY and CDR2 as FYNNEI. The CDR3 covers 13 residues. J was trimmed by 4 bases and V by 10 bases; bases with no gene match: 7. CDR3 coding DNA: TGTGCCACACATACAGGGGGCGGAGAGACCCAGTACTTC. It translates to CATHTGGGETQYF. Using reference TRBV2 and TRBJ2-5 for the parts outside the CDR3, the full variable domain is EPEVTQTPSHQVTQMGQEVILRCVPISNHLYFYWYRQILGQKVEFLVSFYNNEISEKSEIFDDQFSVERPDGSNFTLKIRSTKLEDSAMYFCATHTGGGETQYFGPGTRLLVL.

Notes on this clonotype: Since a much larger clone is just one base distant, this may be a read error. This CDR3 is CASSLHTSSYNSPLHF. The CDR3 DNA reads as TGTGCCAGCAGCTTACACACGAGCTCCTATAATTCACCCCTCCACTTT. The chain links TRBV11-1 to TRBJ1-6; D unresolved. The germline V gene has CDR1 SGHAT and CDR2 FQDESV (reference sequence). Trimming pared 2 bases from V and 0 bases from J, leaving 8 bases between. The CDR3 runs to 16 residues.

This chain joins TRBV3-1 and TRBJ2-1; 10 bases fit TRBD2. V lost 1 base to trimming and J lost 7 bases; unmatched junction nucleotides: 7. The CDR3 loop spans 16 amino acids. Germline V lookup: CDR1 LGHDT, CDR2 YNNKEL (reference sequence). CDR3 DNA: TGTGCCAGCAGCCAAGTAAGCGGGAGGGCCGGGAATGAGCAGTTCTTC. This translates into CASSQVSGRAGNEQFF.

This clonotype was picked up many times. CDR3 sequence (DNA): TGTGCCAGCAGCGCCGGACAGGGAGGCTATGGCTACACCTTC. Translating it yields CASSAGQGGYGYTF. The chain uses TRBV9 and TRBJ1-2; the match to TRBD1 covers 8 bases. Germline CDR1 SGDLS, CDR2 YYNGEE. The CDR3 is 14 amino acids. After removal of 3 bases from V and 4 bases from J, the junction contained 5 bases not matched to a gene.

This clonotype has ten or more counts. The chain joins TRBV10-3 to TRBJ2-3; D is perhaps TRBD2 (6 bases). The CDR3 consists of 16 residues. V lost 1 base, J lost 2 bases, and 13 bases lay in between. The germline V gene encodes CDR1 ENHRY and CDR2 SYGVKD. CDR3 DNA sequence: TGTGCCATCAGTGAGTTGCTGGGAGGAAACACAGATACGCAGTATTTT. Translating it yields CAISELLGGNTDTQYF.

Only a few counts were recorded for this clonotype. V usage is TRBV6-1 and J usage is TRBJ1-3, with 8 bases identical to TRBD1. Trimming cost V 6 bases and J 4 bases; bases outside gene matches: 5. CDR1 and CDR2 (germline): MNHNS, SASEGT. The length of the CDR3 is 14 residues. This CDR3 is CASRETGVGNTIYF. The CDR3 DNA sequence: TGTGCCAGCAGAGAGACAGGGGTGGGAAACACCATATATTTT.

The rearrangement uses TRBV30 and TRBJ1-4, with a possible D match to TRBD1 (5 bases). This CDR3 is 13 amino acids long. V dropped 5 bases and J dropped 10 bases, with 17 bases sitting between them. The germline gives CDR1 GTSNPN, CDR2 SVGIG (reference sequence). CDR3: CAWGRELRGKLFF. In DNA form, the CDR3 reads TGTGCCTGGGGAAGGGAACTTAGGGGAAAACTGTTTTTT.

This clonotype was counted between two and nine times. The gene calls are TRBV27 and TRBJ1-2; D not certain. Trimming shortened V by 3 bases and J by 0 bases, and 5 bases separated the two germline ends. CDR1 is MNHEY and CDR2 is SMNVEV in the germline V gene (reference sequence). This CDR3 is built from 13 residues. The CDR3 is CASSFRANYGYTF. CDR3 coding DNA: TGTGCCAGCAGTTTCCGGGCTAACTATGGCTACACCTTC.

Details on this clonotype: Germline and junction disagree at one end, which may indicate a read error. The chain couples TRBV24-1 to TRBJ1-2, with D unresolved. This CDR3 contains 14 residues. The germline V gene has CDR1 KGHDR and CDR2 SFDVKD. CDR3 in amino acids: CATSDSSAGYGYTF. CDR3 coding DNA: TGTGCCACCAGTGATTCCTCTGCCGGTTATGGTTACACCTTC.

In its sample, this clonotype was seen a few times. One base away lies a much larger clone, so this may be a sequencing read error. The CDR3, as DNA: TGCGCCAGCGGCTTGGACGGTGGAGGCTATGGCTACACCTTC. This codes for CASGLDGGGYGYTF. The chain joins TRBV5-1 to TRBJ1-2; D unclear. Germline values: CDR1 SGHRS, CDR2 YFSETQ. The length of the CDR3 is 14 residues. Supplemented by reference TRBV5-1 and TRBJ1-2, the full variable domain reads KAGVTQTPRYLIKTRGQQVTLSCSPISGHRSVSWYQQTPGQGLQFLFEYFSETQRNKGNFPGRFSGRQFSNSRSEMNVSTLELGDSALYLCASGLDGGGYGYTFGSGTRLTVV.

About this clonotype: This sequence may be a read error, since a much larger clone differs from it by one base. V and J are TRBV13 and TRBJ1-2; maybe TRBD1 (6 bases). The CDR3 sequence is 14 residues long. Germline CDR1 reads PRHDT; CDR2 reads FYEKMQ (reference sequence). V was shortened by 6 bases and J by 4 bases, with 15 bases between the two germline ends. CDR3: CASSLTIGGYGYTF. Written as DNA, the CDR3 is TGTGCCAGCAGTCTTACGATAGGGGGCTATGGCTACACCTTC.

This clonotype was seen ten or more times. CDR3 nucleotides: TGTGCCAGCAGTGAGGGACTAGCGGGGTTCTCTGAGCAGTTCTTC. Protein product: CASSEGLAGFSEQFF. This rearrangement joins TRBV2 to TRBJ2-1; 13 nucleotides line up with TRBD2. This CDR3 has 15 residues. V trimming: 3 bases; J trimming: 9 bases; junction bases outside the gene matches: 5. Germline CDR1 and CDR2: SNHLY and FYNNEI.

In this sample, this clonotype turned up many times. The CDR3 region has the DNA TGTGCCAGCAGAACTCCCGGACAGGGCACAGATACGCAGTATTTT. Translating it yields CASRTPGQGTDTQYF. The V call is TRBV6-1, the J call TRBJ2-3; 7 bases are a match to TRBD1. CDR3 length equals 15 residues. V lost 6 bases to trimming and J lost 1 base; unmatched junction nucleotides: 7. Germline V lookup: CDR1 MNHNS, CDR2 SASEGT.

Note on this clonotype: Lacking the conserved final phenylalanine or tryptophan, this CDR3 likely reflects a read error. The DNA is omitted, as the CDR3 cannot be located on it reliably, and the CDR3 follows TCRdb's listing. V and J are TRBV19 and TRBJ1-4. Including both end residues, the CDR3 is 9 amino acids long. Germline-derived CDR1 and CDR2 are LNHDA and SQIVND (reference sequence). This CDR3 is CASSEIRLY.